The 29 T cell receptor beta chains given below trace back to one sample, sequenced in a study of CD8 T cells in ankylosing spondylitis. A single record per CDR3 protein comes from TCRdb applying MiXCR to the 5' RACE reads. The data contain over 100,000 distinct CDR3 sequences, over 6.5% of them singletons. Sequences were obtained from blood, either unsorted or a sorted T cell fraction (not recorded which). The receptor source for this set is a male donor with ankylosing spondylitis or in good health (not recorded which).

This clonotype was counted many times. The V and J genes are TRBV7-2 and TRBJ2-3, with D hard to call. The V gene's germline CDR1 is SGHTA and CDR2 FQGNSA. V lost 3 bases to trimming and J lost 2 bases, with 6 bases between them. The CDR3 consists of 13 residues. This CDR3 is CASSFRPTDTQYF. The CDR3 DNA sequence: TGTGCCAGCAGCTTTAGGCCCACAGATACGCAGTATTTT.

The chain is built from TRBV7-2 and TRBJ2-5, with D perhaps TRBD2 (6 bases). V was trimmed by 3 bases and J by 5 bases, leaving 13 bases between them. From germline, CDR1 is SGHTA and CDR2 FQGNSA. The CDR3 loop spans 14 amino acids. CDR3 residues: CASSFSGGGETQYF. In DNA, the CDR3 is TGTGCCAGCAGCTTTAGCGGAGGAGGGGAGACCCAGTACTTC.

At least ten counts were recorded for this clonotype. The V and J genes are TRBV29-1 and TRBJ2-7; possible D gene TRBD1, 5 bases. The CDR3 runs 12 residues. Trimming shortened V by 4 bases and J by 1 base, and 8 bases separated the two germline ends. CDR1 is SQVTM and CDR2 is ANQGSEA in the germline V gene. In DNA form, the CDR3 reads TGCAGCGTTGTCCAGGGTTCCTACGAGCAGTACTTC. As protein: CSVVQGSYEQYF.

V usage is TRBV5-5 and J usage is TRBJ2-5; 8 bases match TRBD1. CDR1 and CDR2 (germline): SGHKS, YYEKEE (reference sequence). V shed 2 bases and J 5 bases; nucleotides not matched to a gene: 5. This CDR3 region has 14 residues. CDR3 loop: CASSFADRGETQYF. The CDR3 DNA reads as TGTGCCAGCAGCTTTGCAGACAGGGGTGAGACCCAGTACTTC.

This clonotype showed up just a few times. This chain connects TRBV7-8 to TRBJ2-7; a possible D gene is TRBD2 (5 bases). The germline gives CDR1 SGHVS, CDR2 FQNEAQ. Trimming took 3 bases from V and 3 from J, leaving 12 bases between them. This CDR3 is built from 14 residues. This CDR3 is CASSLVGNYYEQYF. The DNA of the CDR3 is TGTGCCAGCAGCTTGGTCGGGAACTACTACGAGCAGTACTTC.

The chain uses TRBV4-3 and TRBJ2-7; TRBD2 matches at 10 bases. Germline V gives CDR1 LGHNA, CDR2 YSLEER. J was trimmed by 6 bases and V by 0 bases; bases with no gene match: 11. The CDR3 contains 17 residues. CDR3 bases: TGCGCCAGCAGCCAAGATGGTCTAGCGGGAGCCTTTCGCGAGCAGTACTTC. It encodes CASSQDGLAGAFREQYF.

This clonotype was seen a handful of times. The chain joins TRBV7-2 to TRBJ2-7; D gene unclear. Looked up from germline, CDR1 is SGHTA and CDR2 is FQGNSA. The CDR3 consists of 12 residues. Trimming pared 5 bases from V and 5 bases from J, leaving 10 bases between. CDR3: CASSAAVHEQYF. In nucleotides, the CDR3 is TGTGCCAGCAGCGCCGCGGTACACGAGCAGTACTTC.

In its sample, this clonotype was seen many times. V and J are TRBV29-1 and TRBJ1-2; tentative D call: TRBD1 (6 bases). This CDR3 spans 12 amino acids. Germline values: CDR1 SQVTM, CDR2 ANQGSEA. V lost 3 bases and J 7 bases, leaving 12 bases between the germline ends. CDR3 DNA sequence: TGCAGCGTTGAGGTCCAGGGGATTGGCTACACCTTC. The encoded protein is CSVEVQGIGYTF.

This clonotype was counted many times. The chain combines TRBV5-1 with TRBJ2-1; 11 positions match TRBD1. Germline V gives CDR1 SGHRS, CDR2 YFSETQ. The CDR3 contains 15 residues. J gave up 9 bases and V 3 bases, and 8 bases lay outside the gene matches. Written as DNA, the CDR3 is TGCGCCAGCAGCTGGGGGACAGGGGGGGGCGGTGAGCAGTTCTTC. This gives the protein CASSWGTGGGGEQFF.

Many counts were recorded for this clonotype. The CDR3 coding sequence is TGTGCCAGCAGCCAAGTGGGTCAGGGGGCAAATCAGCCCCAGCATTTT. This sequence encodes CASSQVGQGANQPQHF. This chain joins TRBV4-2 and TRBJ1-5; TRBD1 aligns across 8 bases. This CDR3 contains 16 residues. Germline CDR1 and CDR2: LGHNA and YNFKEQ. With V trimmed by 1 base and J by 4 bases, 6 bases remained unmatched.

This clonotype has a count of ten or more. The chain joins TRBV5-5 to TRBJ1-1; D might be TRBD1 (6 bases). Trimming left V 2 bases short and J 0 bases short, with 11 bases between. Germline V gene data show CDR1 as SGHKS and CDR2 as YYEKEE (reference sequence). CDR3 length: 15 residues. The CDR3 nucleotides are TGTGCCAGCAGCTTCGGGCAGGGGATGAACACTGAAGCTTTCTTT. As protein: CASSFGQGMNTEAFF.

The sample holds many counts of this clonotype. V is TRBV12-3 or TRBV12-4 and J is TRBJ2-3; weak D call: TRBD2 (6 bases). Deletions cut 6 bases from V and 1 base from J, with 11 bases between. The CDR3 extends over 14 amino acids. In DNA form, the CDR3 reads TGTGCCAGCAGCCCATCGGGAGGCACAGATACGCAGTATTTT. As protein: CASSPSGGTDTQYF.

The sample holds many counts of this clonotype. The chain has TRBV12-3 or TRBV12-4 and TRBJ2-2; D possibly uses TRBD1 or TRBD2 (5 bases each). V was cut by 5 bases and J by 4 bases, with 14 bases left in between. This CDR3 comprises 15 residues. In nucleotides, the CDR3 is TGTGCCAGCAGTCCCCGACCAGGGACCACCGGGGAGCTGTTTTTT. Translated, it gives CASSPRPGTTGELFF.

This clonotype was detected ten times or more. The chain has TRBV14 and TRBJ2-1; TRBD2 might be the D (6 bases). This CDR3 comprises 14 residues. V was clipped by 4 bases and J by 6 bases, with 13 bases between them. Germline loops: CDR1 SGHDN, CDR2 FVKESK. The CDR3 DNA reads as TGTGCCAGCAGCCTCATCGGGAGTATCAATGAGCAGTTCTTC. This encodes CASSLIGSINEQFF.

At least ten counts were recorded for this clonotype. The chain recombines TRBV18 with TRBJ1-1; D ambiguous. The CDR3 loop spans 14 amino acids. Germline V lookup: CDR1 KGHSH, CDR2 LQKENI. Trimming shortened V by 3 bases and J by 0 bases, and 8 bases separated the two germline ends. DNA for the CDR3: TGTGCCAGCTCACCGTCGGTTCTGAACACTGAAGCTTTCTTT. Amino acids: CASSPSVLNTEAFF.

The sample holds many counts of this clonotype. This sequence joins TRBV20-1 and TRBJ1-2; D perhaps matches TRBD1 (5 bases). Between the trimmed V and J ends, which lost 1 base and 4 bases, there was a span of 13 bases. Looked up from germline, CDR1 is DFQATT and CDR2 is SNEGSKA (reference sequence). The CDR3 length is 14 residues. This chain's CDR3 is CSARVLSTAYGYTF. CDR3 sequence (DNA): TGCAGTGCTAGAGTCCTGTCGACAGCCTATGGCTACACCTTC.

The sample holds many counts of this clonotype. The V gene is TRBV15, the J gene TRBJ2-3; a possible D gene is TRBD1 (6 bases). Deletions cut 4 bases from V and 1 base from J, with 12 bases between. Per germline, CDR1 LNHNV and CDR2 YYDKDF (reference sequence). CDR3 length equals 15 residues. DNA of the CDR3: TGTGCCACCAGCAAAGGGGGTGCTCGCACAGATACGCAGTATTTT. Its protein product is CATSKGGARTDTQYF.

In this sample, this clonotype turned up many times. For the CDR3, the DNA is TGTGCCATCACCAACCCGGATTACACTGAAGCTTTCTTT. This sequence encodes CAITNPDYTEAFF. This chain links TRBV10-3 with TRBJ1-1; D is undetermined. Germline CDR1 is ENHRY and CDR2 is SYGVKD. This CDR3 is built from 13 residues. The V end was cut by 7 bases, the J end by 3 bases, with 12 bases between.

This clonotype was detected many times. In DNA form, the CDR3 reads TGCAGTGCTACTGGGACTAGCGGGCGCCAAGAGACCCAGTACTTC. Amino acid sequence: CSATGTSGRQETQYF. V is TRBV20-1 and J is TRBJ2-5; the match to TRBD2 covers 12 bases. CDR1 DFQATT and CDR2 SNEGSKA come from the germline V gene (reference sequence). Trimming took 4 bases from V and 1 from J; bases not matched to a gene: 4. The CDR3 is 15 residues long.

This clonotype came up many times. J is TRBJ2-3 and V is TRBV9; possibly TRBD2 for D (6 bases). Germline loops: CDR1 SGDLS, CDR2 YYNGEE. The length of the CDR3 is 17 residues. V shed 4 bases and J shed 0 bases, with 18 bases lying between them. The CDR3 DNA reads as TGTGCCAGCAGCCTTGCGGCTAGCGCGATAAGCACAGATACGCAGTATTTT. Protein product: CASSLAASAISTDTQYF.

This clonotype occurred many times. The chain employs TRBV5-1 and TRBJ2-5, with 9 bases fitting TRBD1. The CDR3 runs 16 residues. Germline lookup yields CDR1 SGHRS and CDR2 YFSETQ. Losses at the gene ends were 5 bases for V and 5 bases for J; bases not matched to a gene: 13. The CDR3 bases are TGCGCCAGCAGTTCGACTAGGACAGGGGAGGGGGAGACCCAGTACTTC. As protein: CASSSTRTGEGETQYF.

This clonotype was seen ten or more times. The chain couples TRBV20-1 to TRBJ2-1, with D hard to call. The CDR3 consists of 11 residues. Germline assignment: CDR1 DFQATT and CDR2 SNEGSKA (reference sequence). The ends were cut back, 0 bases at V and 6 bases at J, with 3 bases in the middle. The CDR3 here is CSARDLNEQFF. DNA of the CDR3: TGCAGTGCTAGAGATCTCAATGAGCAGTTCTTC.

This clonotype was picked up many times. In DNA form, the CDR3 reads TGCGCCAGCAGCCCAAACAAGAACACTGAAGCTTTCTTT. Translating it yields CASSPNKNTEAFF. V gene TRBV4-1 combines with J gene TRBJ1-1; D is ambiguous. The V and J ends lost 4 bases and 1 base respectively, with 7 bases between them. CDR3 length equals 13 residues. Per germline, CDR1 MGHRA and CDR2 YSYEKL.

This clonotype was found many times. DNA for the CDR3: TGTGCCAGCAGCTTAGGCCGTTCGTTCGGGGAGCTGTTTTTT. It specifies CASSLGRSFGELFF. The chain employs TRBV7-6 and TRBJ2-2; D call uncertain. This CDR3 has 14 residues. In germline, CDR1 is SGHVS, CDR2 FNYEAQ. V gave up 1 base and J gave up 7 bases, with 10 bases separating them.

This clonotype was picked up many times. The chain carries TRBV10-3 and TRBJ1-6, with D unclear. CDR3 length: 16 residues. CDR1 ENHRY and CDR2 SYGVKD come from the germline V gene. The germline V and J ends were trimmed by 3 bases and 7 bases, with 16 bases remaining between them. The CDR3 DNA reads as TGTGCCATCAGTGAAGCGGGCCAGGTGGGAAATTCACCCCTCCACTTT. Protein: CAISEAGQVGNSPLHF.

In this sample, this clonotype turned up many times. The chain joins TRBV5-1 to TRBJ2-6, with 8 bases identical to TRBD1. V lost 2 bases and J lost 1; bases outside the gene matches: 2. This CDR3 has 16 residues. Germline assignment: CDR1 SGHRS and CDR2 YFSETQ. DNA for the CDR3: TGCGCCAGCAGCTTACGACAGGGGTCTGGGGCCAACGTCCTGACTTTC. Amino acids: CASSLRQGSGANVLTF.

This clonotype was counted many times. This chain uses TRBV12-3 or TRBV12-4 with TRBJ1-1; TRBD1 is a possible D gene (5 bases). The CDR3 runs 13 residues. V dropped 3 bases and J dropped 10 bases, with 15 bases sitting between them. This chain's CDR3 is CASSFQRAGRAFF. In DNA, the CDR3 is TGTGCCAGCAGTTTCCAGAGGGCAGGGAGAGCTTTCTTT.

The chain is built from TRBV28 and TRBJ2-7; 8 bases fit TRBD1. V lost 6 bases to trimming and J lost 6 bases; unmatched junction nucleotides: 10. The CDR3 extends over 14 amino acids. The germline V gene has CDR1 MDHEN and CDR2 SYDVKM. CDR3 in amino acids: CASRAGGKVGEQYF. The CDR3 nucleotides are TGTGCCAGCAGAGCAGGGGGCAAGGTGGGCGAGCAGTACTTC. Combining the CDR3 with reference TRBV28 and TRBJ2-7 gives the whole variable domain DVKVTQSSRYLVKRTGEKVFLECVQDMDHENMFWYRQDPGLGLRLIYFSYDVKMKEKGDIPEGYSVSREKKERFSLILESASTNQTSMYLCASRAGGKVGEQYFGPGTRLTVT.

Details on this clonotype: A much larger clone lies one base from this, so it may be a read error. The chain is built from TRBV20-1 and TRBJ2-4; possible D gene TRBD2, 6 bases. CDR1 and CDR2 (germline): DFQATT, SNEGSKA (reference sequence). The CDR3 is 15 amino acids. The CDR3 nucleotides are TGCAGTGCTAGAGATTTCGGGGGAGCCAAAAACATTCGGTACTTC. It encodes CSARDFGGAKNIRYF.